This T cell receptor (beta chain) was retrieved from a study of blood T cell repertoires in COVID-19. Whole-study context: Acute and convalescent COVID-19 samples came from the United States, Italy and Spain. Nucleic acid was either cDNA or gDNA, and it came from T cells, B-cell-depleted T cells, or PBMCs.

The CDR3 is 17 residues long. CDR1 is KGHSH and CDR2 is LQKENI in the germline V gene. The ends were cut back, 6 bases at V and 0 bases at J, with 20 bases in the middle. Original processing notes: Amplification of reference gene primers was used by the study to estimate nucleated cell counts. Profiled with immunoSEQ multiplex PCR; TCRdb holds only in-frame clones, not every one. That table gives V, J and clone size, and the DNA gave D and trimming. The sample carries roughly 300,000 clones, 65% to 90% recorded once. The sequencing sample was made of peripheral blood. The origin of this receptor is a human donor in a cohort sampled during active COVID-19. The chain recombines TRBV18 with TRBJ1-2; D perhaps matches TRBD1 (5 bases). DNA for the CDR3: TGTGCCAGCTCCCCGTCGGCAGGGACTCAATCTAACTATGGCTACACCTTC. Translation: CASSPSAGTQSNYGYTF.